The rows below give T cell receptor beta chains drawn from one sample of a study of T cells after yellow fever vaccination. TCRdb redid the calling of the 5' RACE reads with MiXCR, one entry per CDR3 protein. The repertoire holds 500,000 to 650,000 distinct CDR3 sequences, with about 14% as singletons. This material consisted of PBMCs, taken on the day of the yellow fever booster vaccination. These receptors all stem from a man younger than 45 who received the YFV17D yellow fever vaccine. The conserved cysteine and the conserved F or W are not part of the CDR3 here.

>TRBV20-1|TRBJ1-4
SAPDSAGANEKLF
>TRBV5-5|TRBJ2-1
ASSSTGNNYNEQF
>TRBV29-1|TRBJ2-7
SALGQGSYEQY
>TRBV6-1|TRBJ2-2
ASSRSGLRNTGELF
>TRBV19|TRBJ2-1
ASSTSGTGYNEQF
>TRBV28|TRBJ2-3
ASSFIRGLGTDTQY
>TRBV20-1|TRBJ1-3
SAPGPGNTIY
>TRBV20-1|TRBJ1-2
SARDSAWGERNYGYT
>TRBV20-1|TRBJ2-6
SAREDRHSGANVLT
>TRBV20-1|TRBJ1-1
SARPRGNTEAF
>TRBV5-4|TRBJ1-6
ASSFQGNNSPLH
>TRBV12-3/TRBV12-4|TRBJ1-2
ASSPGTRGIGGYT
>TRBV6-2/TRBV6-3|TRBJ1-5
ASSSGTGGRGYRNQPQH
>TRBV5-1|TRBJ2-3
ASSFFETDTQY
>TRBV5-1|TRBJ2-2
ASRTGQNTGELF
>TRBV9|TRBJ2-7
ASSVGWGMPNEQY
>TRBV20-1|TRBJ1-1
SARGIPPGGNTEAF
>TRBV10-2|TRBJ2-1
ASSGDRLTSGERNEQF
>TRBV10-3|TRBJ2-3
AISRQGVVDTQY
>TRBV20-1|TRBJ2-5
CAREASGRIRETQY
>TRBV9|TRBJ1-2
ASSVQGNNYGYT
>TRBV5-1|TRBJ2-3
ASSRNGDTQY
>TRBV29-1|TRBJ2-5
SVEMVAGPQETQY
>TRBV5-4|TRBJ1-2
ASSSKTGMHGYT
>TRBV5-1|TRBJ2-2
ASSSTGQYTGELF
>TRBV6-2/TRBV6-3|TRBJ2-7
ASGDPSYEQY
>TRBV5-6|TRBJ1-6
ASSRPGRGAHSPLH
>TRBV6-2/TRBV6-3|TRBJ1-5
ASRDSNNQPQH
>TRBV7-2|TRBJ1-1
ASNGVTEAF
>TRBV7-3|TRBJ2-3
ASSVTRGTDTQY
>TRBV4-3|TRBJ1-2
ASSRDETNYGYT
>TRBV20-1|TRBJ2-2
SARGLAPGELF
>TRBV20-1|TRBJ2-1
SARVRESYNEQF
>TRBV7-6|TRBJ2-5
ASSSPALTTQY
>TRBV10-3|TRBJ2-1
ANGGAGNNEQF
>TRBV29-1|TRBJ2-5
SGRGEGMRETQY
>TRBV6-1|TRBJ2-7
ASSGGLARYHSYEQY
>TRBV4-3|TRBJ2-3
ASSQGRSNRGQIDTQY
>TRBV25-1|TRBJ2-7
ARGLQGSYEQY
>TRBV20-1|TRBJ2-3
SAPLTDTQY
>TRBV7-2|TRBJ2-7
ASSRGQVTVYEQY
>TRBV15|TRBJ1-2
ATSPSWGDGYT
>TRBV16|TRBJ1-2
ASSQPPGNYGYT
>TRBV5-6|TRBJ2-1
ASSWVLAGTRNEQF
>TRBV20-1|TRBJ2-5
SASNGAETQY
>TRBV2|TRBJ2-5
VTGTIQETQY
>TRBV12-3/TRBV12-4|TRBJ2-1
ASSLGRVSEQF
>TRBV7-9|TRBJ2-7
ASSETSERPGGYEQY
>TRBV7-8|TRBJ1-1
ASSLDRKLGTEAF
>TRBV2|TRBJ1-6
ASSVREGSPLH
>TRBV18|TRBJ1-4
ASSLGDATNEKLF
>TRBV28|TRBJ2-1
ASSLPTTDRSEQF
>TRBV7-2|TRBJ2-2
ASSVTGPTGELF
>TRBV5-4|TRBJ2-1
ASSPPQREGNEQF
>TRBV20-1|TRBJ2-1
SASPSGDAEQF
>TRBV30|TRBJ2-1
AWNEAAYNEQF
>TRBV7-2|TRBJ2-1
ASSSAGTSYNEQF
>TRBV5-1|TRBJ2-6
ATREGGEVGANVLT
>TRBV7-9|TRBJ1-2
ASRPTGYYGYT